Listed here is a single T cell receptor beta chain. This specimen belongs to a study of T cell responses to AZD1222 COVID-19 vaccine. The V gene end was trimmed by 1 base and the J gene end by 1 base; junction bases not matched to a gene: 1. Germline V lookup: CDR1 SGHNT, CDR2 YYREEE (reference sequence). This CDR3 has 15 residues. Assay used: immunoSEQ multiplex PCR; TCRdb lists only in-frame clones, some missing. The repertoire includes about 160,000 clones, 90% to 95% of them detected once, and about 1.3% sits in the top ten. This TCR came from an adult in good health. The rearrangement joins TRBV5-4 to TRBJ2-3; 9 nucleotides match TRBD2. Sample: peripheral blood, taken on day 0 of AZD1222 vaccination. CDR3 nucleotide sequence: TGTGCCAGCAGCTTGTGGACTAGCGGCACAGATACGCAGTATTTT. Amino acid sequence: CASSLWTSGTDTQYF.